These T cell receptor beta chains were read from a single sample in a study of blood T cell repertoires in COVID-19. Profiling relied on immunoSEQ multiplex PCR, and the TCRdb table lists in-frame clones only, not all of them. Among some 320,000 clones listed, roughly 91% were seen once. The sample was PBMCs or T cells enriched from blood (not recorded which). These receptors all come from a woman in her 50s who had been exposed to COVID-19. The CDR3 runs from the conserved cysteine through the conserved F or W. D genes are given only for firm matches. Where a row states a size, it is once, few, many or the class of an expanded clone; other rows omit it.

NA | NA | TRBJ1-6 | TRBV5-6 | CASSLSAPRGGYNSPLHF | TGTGCCAGCAGCTTGTCGGCACCCCGGGGGGGGTATAATTCACCCCTCCACTTT
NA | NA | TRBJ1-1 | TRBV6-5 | CASMRKPGGNTEAFF | TGTGCCAGCATGAGGAAACCTGGAGGGAACACTGAAGCTTTCTTT
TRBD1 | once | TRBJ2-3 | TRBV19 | CASSVTGQGVVTDTQYF | TGTGCCAGTAGTGTCACGGGACAGGGGGTCGTCACAGATACGCAGTATTTT
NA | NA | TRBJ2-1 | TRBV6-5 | CASRSTAFSYNEQFF | TGTGCCAGCAGGTCGACAGCCTTCTCCTACAATGAGCAGTTCTTC
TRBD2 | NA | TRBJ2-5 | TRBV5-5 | CASSLSGGIQETQYF | TGTGCCAGCAGCTTAAGCGGGGGAATCCAAGAGACCCAGTACTTC
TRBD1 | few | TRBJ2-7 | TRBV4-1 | CASSQLMPGQGTYEQYF | TGCGCCAGCAGCCAACTTATGCCGGGACAGGGCACCTACGAGCAGTACTTC
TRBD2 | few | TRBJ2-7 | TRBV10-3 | CAISESVTGGLNEQYF | TGTGCCATCAGTGAGTCAGTGACGGGGGGTTTAAACGAGCAGTACTTC
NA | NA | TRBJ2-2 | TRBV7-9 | CASSLALVNTGELFF | TGTGCCAGCAGCTTAGCTCTAGTAAACACCGGGGAGCTGTTTTTT
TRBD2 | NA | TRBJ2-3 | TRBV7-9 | CASTPREGSADTQYF | TGTGCCAGCACCCCCCGGGAGGGCTCAGCAGATACGCAGTATTTT
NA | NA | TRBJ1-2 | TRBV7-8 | CASSSNGGPGYGYTF | TGTGCCAGCAGCTCCAACGGGGGGCCGGGATATGGCTACACCTTC
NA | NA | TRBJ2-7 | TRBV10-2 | CASELDGGSYEQYF | TGCGCCAGCGAGCTGGACGGAGGATCCTACGAGCAGTACTTC
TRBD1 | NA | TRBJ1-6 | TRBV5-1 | CASSLEGTENSPLHF | TGCGCCAGCAGCTTGGAAGGGACAGAGAATTCACCCCTCCACTTT
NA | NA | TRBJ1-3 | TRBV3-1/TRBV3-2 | CASSQDLRVGNTIYF | TGTGCCAGCAGCCAAGATCTCCGGGTTGGAAACACCATATATTTT
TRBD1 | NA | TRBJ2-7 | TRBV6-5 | CASTSGDRGGHEQYF | TGTGCCAGCACCTCAGGGGACAGGGGGGGCCACGAGCAGTACTTC
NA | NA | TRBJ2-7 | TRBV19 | CASSTSSGGGYEQYF | TGTGCCAGTAGTACGTCCTCCGGGGGAGGTTACGAGCAGTACTTC
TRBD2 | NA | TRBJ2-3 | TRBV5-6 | CASRAFGLAGETDTQYF | TGTGCCAGCAGGGCGTTTGGCCTAGCGGGGGAGACAGATACGCAGTATTTT
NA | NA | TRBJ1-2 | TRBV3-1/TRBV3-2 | CASSQGTTNYGYTF | TGTGCCAGCAGCCAGGGGACAACTAACTATGGCTACACCTTC
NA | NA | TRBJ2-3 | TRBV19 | CASSLGGGTDTQYF | TGTGCCAGTAGTTTGGGCGGGGGCACAGATACGCAGTATTTT
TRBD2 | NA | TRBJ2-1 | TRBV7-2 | CASSLRAGGGDEQFF | TGTGCCAGCAGCTTGAGAGCGGGGGGCGGGGATGAGCAGTTCTTC
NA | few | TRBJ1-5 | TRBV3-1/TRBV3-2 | CASSQGGNPQHF | TGTGCCAGCAGCCAAGGCGGAAATCCCCAGCATTTT
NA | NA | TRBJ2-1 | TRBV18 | CASSPEVEQFF | TGTGCCAGCTCACCAGAGGTGGAGCAGTTCTTC
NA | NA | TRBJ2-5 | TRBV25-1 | CASSESTGGLSETQYF | TGTGCCAGCAGTGAATCAACGGGGGGCTTGTCGGAGACCCAGTACTTC
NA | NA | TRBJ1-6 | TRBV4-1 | CASSHVGHDARISPLHF | TGCGCCAGCAGCCATGTCGGACACGACGCTCGGATTTCACCCCTCCACTTT